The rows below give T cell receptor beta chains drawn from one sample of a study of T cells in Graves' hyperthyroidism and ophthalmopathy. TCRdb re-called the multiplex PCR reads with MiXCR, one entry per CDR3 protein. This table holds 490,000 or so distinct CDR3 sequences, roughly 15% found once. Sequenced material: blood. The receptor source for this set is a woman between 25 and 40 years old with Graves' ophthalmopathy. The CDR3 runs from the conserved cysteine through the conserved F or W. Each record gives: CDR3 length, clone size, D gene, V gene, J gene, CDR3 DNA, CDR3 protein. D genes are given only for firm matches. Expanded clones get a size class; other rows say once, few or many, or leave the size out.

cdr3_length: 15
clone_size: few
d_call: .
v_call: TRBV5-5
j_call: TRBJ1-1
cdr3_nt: TGTGCCAGCAGATTCCCGCAGGGAAGGAACACTGAAGCTTTCTTT
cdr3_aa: CASRFPQGRNTEAFF

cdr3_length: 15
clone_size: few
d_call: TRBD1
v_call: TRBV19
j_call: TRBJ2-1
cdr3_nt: TGTGCCAGTAGGGACAGGGGGAATTATCCCAATGAGCAGTTCTTC
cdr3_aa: CASRDRGNYPNEQFF

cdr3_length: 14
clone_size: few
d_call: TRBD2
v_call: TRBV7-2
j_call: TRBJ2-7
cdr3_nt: TGTACCAGCAGCTTAGCGGGAGGGACCTACGAGCAGTACTTC
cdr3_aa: CTSSLAGGTYEQYF

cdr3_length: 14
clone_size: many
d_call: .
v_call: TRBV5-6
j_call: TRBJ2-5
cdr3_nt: TGTGCCAGCAGCTTGGACAGTAGCGAGGAGACCCAGTACTTC
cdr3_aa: CASSLDSSEETQYF

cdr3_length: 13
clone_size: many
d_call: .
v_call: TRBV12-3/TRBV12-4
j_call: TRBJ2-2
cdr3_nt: TGTGCCAGCAGGACGACAGTTACCGGGGAGCTGTTTTTT
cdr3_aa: CASRTTVTGELFF

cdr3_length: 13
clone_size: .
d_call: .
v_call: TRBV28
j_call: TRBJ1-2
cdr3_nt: TGTGCCAGCAGTTTATGGGGGGAAAATGGCTACACCTTC
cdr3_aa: CASSLWGENGYTF

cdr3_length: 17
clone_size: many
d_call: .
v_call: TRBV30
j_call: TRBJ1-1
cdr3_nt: TGTGCCTGGATGATACCGCCTGTTTTCGGCGGGAGCACTGAAGCTTTCTTT
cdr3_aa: CAWMIPPVFGGSTEAFF

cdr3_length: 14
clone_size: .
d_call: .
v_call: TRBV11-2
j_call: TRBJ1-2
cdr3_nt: TGTGCCAGCAGCCAAGCCGGGGGAGGGGGGGGCTACACCTTC
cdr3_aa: CASSQAGGGGGYTF

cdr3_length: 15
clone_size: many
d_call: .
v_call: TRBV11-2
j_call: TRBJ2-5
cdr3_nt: TGTGCCAGCAGCTTAGATCGCGGGGCCCAAGAGACCCAGTACTTC
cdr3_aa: CASSLDRGAQETQYF

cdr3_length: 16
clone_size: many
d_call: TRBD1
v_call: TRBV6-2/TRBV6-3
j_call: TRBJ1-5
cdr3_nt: TGTGCCAGCAGTTACAGAGGACAGGGGAGCAATCAGCCCCAGCATTTT
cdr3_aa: CASSYRGQGSNQPQHF

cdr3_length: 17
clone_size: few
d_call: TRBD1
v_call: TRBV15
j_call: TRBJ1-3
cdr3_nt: TGTGCCACCAGCAGATCGACAGGGACTGGCTCTGGAAACACCATATATTTT
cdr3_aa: CATSRSTGTGSGNTIYF

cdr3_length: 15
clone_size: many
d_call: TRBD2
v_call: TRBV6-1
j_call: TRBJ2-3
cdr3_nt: TGTGCCAGCGGCCCCGGGACTAGCGGAGCAGATACGCAGTATTTT
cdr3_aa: CASGPGTSGADTQYF

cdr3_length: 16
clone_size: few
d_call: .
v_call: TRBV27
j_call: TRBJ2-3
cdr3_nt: TGTGCCAGCAGTTTATCGATCGGCAGAAGCACAGATACGCAGTATTTT
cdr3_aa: CASSLSIGRSTDTQYF

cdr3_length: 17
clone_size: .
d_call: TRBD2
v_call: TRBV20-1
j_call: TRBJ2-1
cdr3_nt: TGCAGTGCTAGAACGGCTAGCGGGAATATCGCTTACAATGAGCAGTTCTTC
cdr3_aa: CSARTASGNIAYNEQFF

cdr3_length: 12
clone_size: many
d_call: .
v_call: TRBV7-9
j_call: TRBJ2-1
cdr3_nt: TGTGCCAGCAGCTCCGGTGTTACTGGGCAGTTCTTC
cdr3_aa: CASSSGVTGQFF

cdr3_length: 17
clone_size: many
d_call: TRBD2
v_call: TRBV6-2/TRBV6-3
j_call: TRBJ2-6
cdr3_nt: TGTGCCAGCAGTTTGGGCGGGAGAGGCTCTGGGGCCAACGTCCTGACTTTC
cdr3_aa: CASSLGGRGSGANVLTF

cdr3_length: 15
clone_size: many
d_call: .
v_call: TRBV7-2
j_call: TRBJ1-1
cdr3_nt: TGTGCCAGCAGCTTATTTAAAGCCATGAACACTGAAGCTTTCTTT
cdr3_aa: CASSLFKAMNTEAFF

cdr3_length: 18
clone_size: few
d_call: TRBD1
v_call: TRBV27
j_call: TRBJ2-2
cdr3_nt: TGTGCCAGCAGTTTATCGGTAGAGGGGGCGGTGGGGGCCGGGGAGCTGTTTTTT
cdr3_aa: CASSLSVEGAVGAGELFF

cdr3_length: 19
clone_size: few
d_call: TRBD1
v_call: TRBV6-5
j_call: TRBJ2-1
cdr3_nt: TGTGCCAGCAGTTACCCACAACAGGGGGCGGCCGTCCCGATGGATGAGCAGTTCTTC
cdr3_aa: CASSYPQQGAAVPMDEQFF